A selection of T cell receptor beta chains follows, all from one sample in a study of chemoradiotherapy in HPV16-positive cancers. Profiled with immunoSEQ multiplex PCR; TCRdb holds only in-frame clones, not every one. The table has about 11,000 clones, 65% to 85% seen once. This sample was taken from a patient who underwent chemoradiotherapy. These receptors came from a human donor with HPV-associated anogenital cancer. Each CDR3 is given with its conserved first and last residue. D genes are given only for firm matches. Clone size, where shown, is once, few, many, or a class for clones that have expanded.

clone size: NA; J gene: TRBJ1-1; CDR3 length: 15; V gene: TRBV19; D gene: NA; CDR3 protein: CASSTLDRMGTEAFF; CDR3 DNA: TGTGCCAGTAGTACCCTGGACCGAATGGGCACTGAAGCTTTCTTT
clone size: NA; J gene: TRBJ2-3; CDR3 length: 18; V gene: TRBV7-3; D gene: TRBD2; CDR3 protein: CASSLMGWLAGPGLTQYF; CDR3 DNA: TGTGCCAGCAGCTTAATGGGTTGGTTAGCGGGACCAGGGCTTACGCAGTATTTT
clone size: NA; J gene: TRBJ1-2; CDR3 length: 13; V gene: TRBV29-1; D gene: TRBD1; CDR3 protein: CSVEDRGGYGYTF; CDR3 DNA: TGCAGCGTCGAGGACAGGGGCGGGTATGGCTACACCTTC
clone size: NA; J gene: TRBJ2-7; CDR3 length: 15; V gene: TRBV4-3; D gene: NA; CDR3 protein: CASSQSSRSSNEQYF; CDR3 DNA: TGCGCCAGCAGCCAAAGCTCGAGGAGCTCTAACGAGCAGTACTTC
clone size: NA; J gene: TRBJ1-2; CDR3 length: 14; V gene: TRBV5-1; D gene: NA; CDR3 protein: CASSLERGVGGYTF; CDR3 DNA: TGCGCCAGCAGCTTAGAGCGGGGCGTTGGTGGCTACACCTTC
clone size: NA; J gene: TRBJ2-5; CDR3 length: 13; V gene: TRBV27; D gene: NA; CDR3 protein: CASSLRLLETQYF; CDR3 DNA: TGTGCCAGCAGTTTAAGACTATTAGAGACCCAGTACTTC
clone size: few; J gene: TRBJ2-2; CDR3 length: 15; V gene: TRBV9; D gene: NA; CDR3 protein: CASSASGGQSGELFF; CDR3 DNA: TGTGCCAGCAGCGCATCCGGGGGGCAAAGCGGGGAGCTGTTTTTT
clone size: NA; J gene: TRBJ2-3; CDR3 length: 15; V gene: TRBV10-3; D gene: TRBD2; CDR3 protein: CAISVAGVRTNTQYF; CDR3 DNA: TGTGCCATCAGTGTTGCGGGAGTGCGAACTAATACGCAGTATTTT
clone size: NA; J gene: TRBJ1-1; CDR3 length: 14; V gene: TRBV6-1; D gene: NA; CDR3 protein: CASSGGAKSTEAFF; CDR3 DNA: TGTGCCAGCAGTGGAGGGGCTAAGAGCACTGAAGCTTTCTTT
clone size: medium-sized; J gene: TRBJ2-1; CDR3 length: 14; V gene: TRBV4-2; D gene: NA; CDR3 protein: CASSQDYAFNEQFF; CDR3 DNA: TGTGCCAGCAGCCAAGATTACGCGTTCAATGAGCAGTTCTTC
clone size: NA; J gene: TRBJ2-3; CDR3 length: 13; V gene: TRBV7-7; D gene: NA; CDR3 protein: CASSLEHTDTQYF; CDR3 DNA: TGTGCCAGCAGCTTAGAACACACAGATACGCAGTATTTT
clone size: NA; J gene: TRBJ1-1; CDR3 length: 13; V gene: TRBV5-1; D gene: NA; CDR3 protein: CASSWTKDTEAFF; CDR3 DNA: TGCGCCAGCAGCTGGACAAAGGACACTGAAGCTTTCTTT
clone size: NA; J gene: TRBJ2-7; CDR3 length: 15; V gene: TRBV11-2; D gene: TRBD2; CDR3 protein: CASSRTSGSIHEQYF; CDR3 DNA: TGTGCCAGCAGCAGGACTAGCGGGAGTATCCACGAGCAGTACTTC
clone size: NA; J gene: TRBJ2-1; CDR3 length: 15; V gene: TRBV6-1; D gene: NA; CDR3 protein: CASSERSGSYNEQFF; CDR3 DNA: TGTGCCAGCAGTGAACGGTCTGGATCCTACAATGAGCAGTTCTTC
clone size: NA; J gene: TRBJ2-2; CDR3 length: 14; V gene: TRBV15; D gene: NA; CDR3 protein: CATSRDLGGVELFF; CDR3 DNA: TGTGCCACCAGCAGAGATCTAGGGGGAGTGGAGCTGTTTTTT
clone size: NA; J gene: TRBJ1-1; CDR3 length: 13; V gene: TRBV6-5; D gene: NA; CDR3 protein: CASSTVRGVEAFF; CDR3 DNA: TGTGCCAGCAGTACTGTCCGGGGGGTTGAAGCTTTCTTT
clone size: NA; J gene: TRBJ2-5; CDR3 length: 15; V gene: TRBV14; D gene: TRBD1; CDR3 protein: CASSLMTGTQETQYF; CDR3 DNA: TGTGCCAGCAGCCTGATGACAGGGACGCAAGAGACCCAGTACTTC
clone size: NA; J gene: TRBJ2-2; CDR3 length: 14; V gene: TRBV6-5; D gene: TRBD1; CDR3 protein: CASRRQGSTGELFF; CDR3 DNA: TGTGCCAGCAGGCGACAGGGGTCGACCGGGGAGCTGTTTTTT
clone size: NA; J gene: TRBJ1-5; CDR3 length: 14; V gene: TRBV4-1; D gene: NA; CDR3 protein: CASSQVGVGQPQHF; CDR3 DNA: TGCGCCAGCAGCCAAGTCGGGGTGGGTCAGCCCCAGCATTTT
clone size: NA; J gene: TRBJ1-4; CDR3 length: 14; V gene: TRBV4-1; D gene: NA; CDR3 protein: CASSQREFNEKLFF; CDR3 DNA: TGCGCCAGCAGCCAAAGGGAATTTAATGAAAAACTGTTTTTT
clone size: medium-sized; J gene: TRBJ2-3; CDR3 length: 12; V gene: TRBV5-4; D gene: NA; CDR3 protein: CASSTGTGSEYF; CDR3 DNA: TGTGCCAGCAGCACCGGGACGGGCTCCGAGTATTTT
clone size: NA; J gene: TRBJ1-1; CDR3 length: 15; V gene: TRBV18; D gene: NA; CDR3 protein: CASSYREGGNTEAFF; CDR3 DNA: TGTGCCAGCTCATACCGAGAGGGGGGGAACACTGAAGCTTTCTTT
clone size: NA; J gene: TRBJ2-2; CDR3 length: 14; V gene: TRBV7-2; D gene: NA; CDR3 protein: CASSLLASTGELFF; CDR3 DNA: TGTGCCAGCAGCTTATTAGCGAGTACCGGGGAGCTGTTTTTT
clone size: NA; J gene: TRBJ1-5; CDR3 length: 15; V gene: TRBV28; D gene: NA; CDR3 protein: CASSLGTGRHQPQHF; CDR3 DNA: TGTGCCAGCAGTTTGGGGACGGGGCGGCATCAGCCCCAGCATTTT
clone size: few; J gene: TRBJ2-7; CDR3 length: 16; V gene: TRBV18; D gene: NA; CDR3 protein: CASSPASAMISYEQYF; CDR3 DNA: TGTGCCAGCTCACCAGCTAGCGCGATGATCTCCTACGAGCAGTACTTC
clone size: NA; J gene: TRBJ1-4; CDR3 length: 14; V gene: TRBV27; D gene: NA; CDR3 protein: CASSSIRETEKLFF; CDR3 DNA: TGTGCCAGCAGTTCTATCAGGGAGACTGAAAAACTGTTTTTT
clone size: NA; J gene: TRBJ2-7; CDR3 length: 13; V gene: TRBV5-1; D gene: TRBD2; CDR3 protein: CASSLAAGGEQYF; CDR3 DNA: TGCGCCAGCAGCTTGGCGGCGGGGGGCGAGCAGTACTTC
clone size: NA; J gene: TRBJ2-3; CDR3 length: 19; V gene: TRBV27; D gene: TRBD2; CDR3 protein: CASSPGLAGALIVTDTQYF; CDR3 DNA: TGTGCCAGCAGTCCCGGACTAGCGGGAGCTCTCATAGTCACAGATACGCAGTATTTT
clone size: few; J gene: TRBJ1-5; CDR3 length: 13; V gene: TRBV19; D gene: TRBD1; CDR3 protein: CASSWTGDQPQHF; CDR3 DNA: TGTGCCAGTAGTTGGACAGGAGATCAGCCCCAGCATTTT
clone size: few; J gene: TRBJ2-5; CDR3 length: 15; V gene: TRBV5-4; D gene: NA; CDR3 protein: CASRTLQGGAETQYF; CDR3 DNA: TGTGCCAGCAGAACTCTACAGGGAGGGGCAGAGACCCAGTACTTC
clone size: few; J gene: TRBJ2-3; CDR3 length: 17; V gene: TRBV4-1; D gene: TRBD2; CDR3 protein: CASSRGGLAARGDTQYF; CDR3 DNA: TGCGCCAGCAGCCGCGGAGGACTAGCGGCACGGGGAGATACGCAGTATTTT
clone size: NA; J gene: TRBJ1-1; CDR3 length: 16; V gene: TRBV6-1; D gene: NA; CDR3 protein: CASSEAPGRGNTEAFF; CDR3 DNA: TGTGCCAGCAGTGAAGCTCCGGGACGGGGGAACACTGAAGCTTTCTTT
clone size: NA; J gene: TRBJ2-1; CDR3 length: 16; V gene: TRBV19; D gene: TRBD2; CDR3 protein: CASSPPGLVIYNEQFF; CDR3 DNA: TGTGCCAGTAGTCCCCCGGGACTAGTGATCTACAATGAGCAGTTCTTC
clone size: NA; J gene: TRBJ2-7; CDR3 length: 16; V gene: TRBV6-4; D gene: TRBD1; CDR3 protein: CASTKSTGTGGHEQYF; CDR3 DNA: TGTGCCAGCACCAAGTCGACCGGGACAGGGGGCCACGAGCAGTACTTC
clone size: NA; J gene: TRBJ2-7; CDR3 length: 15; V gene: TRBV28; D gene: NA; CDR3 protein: CASTPPGPYSYEQYF; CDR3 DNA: TGTGCCAGCACCCCCCCGGGACCTTATTCCTACGAGCAGTACTTC